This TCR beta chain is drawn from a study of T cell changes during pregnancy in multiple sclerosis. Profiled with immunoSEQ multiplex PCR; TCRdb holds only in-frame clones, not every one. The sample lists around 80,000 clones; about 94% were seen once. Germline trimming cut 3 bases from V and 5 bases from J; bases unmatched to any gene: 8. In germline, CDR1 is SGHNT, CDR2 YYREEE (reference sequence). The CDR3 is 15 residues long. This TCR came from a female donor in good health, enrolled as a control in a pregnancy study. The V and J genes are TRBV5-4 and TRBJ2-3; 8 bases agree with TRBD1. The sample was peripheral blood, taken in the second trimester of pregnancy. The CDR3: CASSSPTGEVDTQYF. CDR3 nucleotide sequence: TGTGCCAGCAGCTCACCGACAGGGGAGGTAGATACGCAGTATTTT.